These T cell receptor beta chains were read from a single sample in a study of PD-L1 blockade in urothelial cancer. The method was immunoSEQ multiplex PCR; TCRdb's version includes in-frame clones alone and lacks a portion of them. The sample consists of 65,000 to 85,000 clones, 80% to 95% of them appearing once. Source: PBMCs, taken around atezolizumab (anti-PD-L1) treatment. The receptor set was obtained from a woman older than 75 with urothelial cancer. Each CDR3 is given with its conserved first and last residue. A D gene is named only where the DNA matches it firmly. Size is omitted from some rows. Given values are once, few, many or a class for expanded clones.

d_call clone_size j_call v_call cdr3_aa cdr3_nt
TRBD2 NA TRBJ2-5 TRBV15 CATSRRLAGVETQYF TGTGCCACCAGCAGGAGACTAGCGGGAGTAGAGACCCAGTACTTC
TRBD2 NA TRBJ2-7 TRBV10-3 CATSLTSGRAQAYEQYF TGTGCCACCAGCTTGACTAGCGGGAGGGCCCAGGCCTACGAGCAGTACTTC
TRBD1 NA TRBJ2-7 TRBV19 CASSKPGQYYEQYF TGTGCCAGTAGCAAACCGGGACAGTACTACGAGCAGTACTTC
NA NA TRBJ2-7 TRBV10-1 CASPVTERGHPGYEQYF TGCGCCAGCCCCGTAACAGAGCGAGGGCACCCCGGGTACGAGCAGTACTTC
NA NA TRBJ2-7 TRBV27 CASSQTAGIYEQYF TGTGCCAGCAGTCAGACAGCGGGTATCTACGAGCAGTACTTC
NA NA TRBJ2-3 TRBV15 CATSRRTGQQGDTQYF TGTGCCACCAGCCGCCGAACAGGGCAGCAAGGCGATACGCAGTATTTT
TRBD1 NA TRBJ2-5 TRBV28 CASSPRQGREETQYF TGTGCCAGCAGTCCTAGACAGGGACGTGAAGAGACCCAGTACTTC
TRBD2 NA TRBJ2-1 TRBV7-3 CASSLASGSSYNEQFF TGTGCCAGCAGCTTAGCGAGCGGGAGCTCCTACAATGAGCAGTTCTTC
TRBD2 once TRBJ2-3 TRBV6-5 CASSAGRAVDTQYF TGTGCCAGCAGCGCCGGGAGGGCCGTAGATACGCAGTATTTT
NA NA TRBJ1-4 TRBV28 CASRGRGGRNEKLFF TGTGCCAGCAGGGGGAGGGGGGGGAGAAATGAAAAACTGTTTTTT
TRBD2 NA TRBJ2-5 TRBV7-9 CASSTGTSGSRETQYF TGTGCCAGCAGCACCGGGACTAGCGGCTCTCGGGAGACCCAGTACTTC
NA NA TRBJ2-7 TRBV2 CASRGGYEQYF TGTGCCAGCCGAGGAGGCTACGAGCAGTACTTC
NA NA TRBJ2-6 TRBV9 CASQRGRGQSSGANVLTF TGTGCCAGCCAGCGTGGCAGGGGCCAAAGCTCTGGGGCCAACGTCCTGACTTTC
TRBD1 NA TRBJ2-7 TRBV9 CASSAGQASYEQYF TGTGCCAGCAGCGCCGGACAGGCCTCCTACGAGCAGTACTTC
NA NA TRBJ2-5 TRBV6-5 CASSYVGRDRETQYF TGTGCCAGCAGTTACGTGGGGCGGGATAGGGAGACCCAGTACTTC
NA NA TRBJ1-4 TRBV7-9 CASSLARGGATNEKLFF TGTGCCAGCAGCTTAGCGCGGGGTGGAGCAACTAATGAAAAACTGTTTTTT
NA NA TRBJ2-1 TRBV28 CASSFLTSRDEQFF TGTGCCAGCAGTTTTTTGACTAGTAGGGATGAGCAGTTCTTC
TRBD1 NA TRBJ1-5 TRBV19 CASKGQGGSHQPQHF TGTGCCAGTAAGGGACAGGGTGGGTCCCATCAGCCCCAGCATTTT
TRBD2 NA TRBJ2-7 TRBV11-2 CAVRGGGGEQYF TGTGCCGTCCGAGGCGGGGGTGGCGAGCAGTACTTC
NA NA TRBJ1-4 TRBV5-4 CASSNRLATNEKLFF TGTGCCAGCAGCAATCGACTTGCAACTAATGAAAAACTGTTTTTT
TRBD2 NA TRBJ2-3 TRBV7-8 CASSYLTSGGGDTQYF TGTGCCAGCAGCTACCTGACTAGCGGGGGTGGAGATACGCAGTATTTT
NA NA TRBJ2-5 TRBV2 CASSLGQPQETQYF TGTGCCAGCAGTTTAGGACAGCCCCAAGAGACCCAGTACTTC
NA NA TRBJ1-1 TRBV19 CASRFSGNTEAFF TGTGCCAGTAGGTTCTCCGGGAACACTGAAGCTTTCTTT
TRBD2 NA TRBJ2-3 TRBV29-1 CSVEDFGGRRTDTQYF TGCAGCGTTGAAGATTTTGGCGGGAGGCGGACGGATACGCAGTATTTT
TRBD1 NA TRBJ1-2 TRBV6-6 CASQEQGAYGYTF TGTGCCAGTCAAGAACAGGGGGCCTACGGCTACACCTTC
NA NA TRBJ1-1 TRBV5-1 CASSFTGEVAFF TGCGCCAGCAGCTTTACTGGAGAGGTAGCTTTCTTT
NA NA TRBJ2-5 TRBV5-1 CASSLNTIQETQYF TGCGCCAGCAGCTTAAACACCATACAAGAGACCCAGTACTTC